This T cell receptor (beta chain) came from a study of blood T cell repertoires in COVID-19. Study-level information: COVID-19 samples collected from the United States, Italy and Spain covered acute and convalescent phases. Nucleic acid was either cDNA or gDNA, and it came from T cells, B-cell-depleted T cells, or PBMCs.

Authors' processing steps: Researchers report that nucleated cell counts were estimated from reference gene primer amplification. Clones were sequenced by immunoSEQ multiplex PCR, and TCRdb holds only the in-frame ones, with some missing. V, J and clone size derive from that table, while D and trimming were established from the DNA sequence. The sample consists of 100,000 or so clones, about 86% of them appearing once. Trimming took 6 bases from V and 4 from J; bases not matched to a gene: 5. Germline assignment: CDR1 MGHDK and CDR2 SYGVNS. The CDR3 extends over 14 amino acids. Sample: peripheral blood. V gene TRBV25-1 combines with J gene TRBJ2-2; 7 nucleotides agree with TRBD1. The source of this sequence is a woman aged 55 to 70 in a cohort sampled during active or convalescent COVID-19. CDR3 loop: CASRVTGSTGELFF. Written as DNA, the CDR3 is TGTGCCAGCAGGGTGACAGGGAGCACCGGGGAGCTGTTTTTT.